Below, one TCR beta chain is given with its context. These data come from a study of blood T cell repertoires in COVID-19. This CDR3 spans 15 amino acids. V was clipped by 4 bases and J by 1 base, with 13 bases between them. Germline CDR1 reads GTSNPN; CDR2 reads SVGIG (reference sequence). Generated by immunoSEQ multiplex PCR, the TCRdb table keeps only in-frame clones and is missing some. The sample lists approximately 200,000 clones; 80% were seen once. Source material: PBMCs or T cells enriched from blood (not recorded which). The chain is built from TRBV30 and TRBJ1-4; D gene unclear. The TCR was taken from a woman aged 35 to 49 with acute COVID-19. CDR3 residues: CAWTTGRETNEKLFF. The CDR3 DNA follows: TGTGCCTGGACCACCGGGAGGGAAACTAATGAAAAACTGTTTTTT.